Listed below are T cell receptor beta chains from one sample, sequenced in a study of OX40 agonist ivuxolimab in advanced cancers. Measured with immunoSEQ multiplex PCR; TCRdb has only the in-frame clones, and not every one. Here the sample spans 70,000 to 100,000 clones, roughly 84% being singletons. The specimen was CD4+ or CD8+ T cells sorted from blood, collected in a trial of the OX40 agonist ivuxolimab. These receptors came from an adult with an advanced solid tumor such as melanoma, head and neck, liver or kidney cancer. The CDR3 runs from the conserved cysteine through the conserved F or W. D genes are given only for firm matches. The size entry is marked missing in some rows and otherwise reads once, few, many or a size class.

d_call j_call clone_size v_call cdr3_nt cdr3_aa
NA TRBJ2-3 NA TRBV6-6 TGTGCCAGCAGTTACGATGGTTCGGCGCAGTATTTT CASSYDGSAQYF
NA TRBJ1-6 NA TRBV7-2 TGCGCCAGCAGCCATCCTCTACGGGGGCAGAATTCACCCCTCCACTTT CASSHPLRGQNSPLHF
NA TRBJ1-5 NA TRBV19 TGTGCCAGTAGTCTAGGGTATAGCAATCAGCCCCAGCATTTT CASSLGYSNQPQHF
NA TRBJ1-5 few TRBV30 TGTGCCTGGAGTGTACCCCTCGGGGCCCTCAACGTGGGTCAGCCCCAGCATTTT CAWSVPLGALNVGQPQHF
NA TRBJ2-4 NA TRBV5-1 TGCGCCAGCAGCTCTGGTGGGGGAAAAAACATTCAGTACTTC CASSSGGGKNIQYF
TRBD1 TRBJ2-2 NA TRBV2 TGTGCCAGCAGTGCAGGGACAGCGAACACCGGGGAGCTGTTTTTT CASSAGTANTGELFF
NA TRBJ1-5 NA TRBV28 TGTGCCAGCACCTCTTCGAGTCTCTATAGCAATCAGCCCCAGCATTTT CASTSSSLYSNQPQHF
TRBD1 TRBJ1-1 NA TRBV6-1 TGTGCCAGCAGACCCGGGACAGCAATGAACACTGAAGCTTTCTTT CASRPGTAMNTEAFF
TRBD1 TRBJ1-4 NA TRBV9 TGTGCCAGCAGCGGAAATACAGGGGAAACTAATGAAAAACTGTTTTTT CASSGNTGETNEKLFF
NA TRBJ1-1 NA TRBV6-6 TGTGCCAGCAGAACAACTAACACTGAAGCTTTCTTT CASRTTNTEAFF
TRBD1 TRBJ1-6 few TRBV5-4 TGTGCCAGCAGCTTGGGACAGGGCAGTGTTAGAAATTCACCCCTCCACTTT CASSLGQGSVRNSPLHF
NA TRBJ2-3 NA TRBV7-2 TGTGCCAGCAGCTTAGGGGTCAGCACAGATACGCAGTATTTT CASSLGVSTDTQYF
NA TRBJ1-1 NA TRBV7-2 TGTGCCAGCACCTTCGGGGCAGGGATTGGTACTGAAGCTTTCTTT CASTFGAGIGTEAFF
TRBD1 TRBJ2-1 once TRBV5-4 TGTGCCAGCAGCCCGCGGACAGGGGTCTACAATGAGCAGTTCTTC CASSPRTGVYNEQFF
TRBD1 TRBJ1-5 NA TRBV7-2 TGTGCCAGCAGTATAGACAGGGATCAGCCCCAGCATTTT CASSIDRDQPQHF
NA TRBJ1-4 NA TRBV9 TGTGCCAGCAGCGTAGGGGCCAGGGGCGGTGAAAAACTGTTTTTT CASSVGARGGEKLFF
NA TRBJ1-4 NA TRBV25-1 TGTGCCAGCAATCGGCGGGTAAATGAAAAACTGTTTTTT CASNRRVNEKLFF
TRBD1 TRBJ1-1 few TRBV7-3 TGTGCCAGCAGCAGACAGGGGAACACTGAAGCTTTCTTT CASSRQGNTEAFF
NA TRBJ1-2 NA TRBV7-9 TGTGCCAGCAGCTTAGCCGGCTGGGGAGGCTACACCTTC CASSLAGWGGYTF
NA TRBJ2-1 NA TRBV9 TGTGCCAGCAGCGTGGTCGACACTCACAATGAGCAGTTCTTC CASSVVDTHNEQFF
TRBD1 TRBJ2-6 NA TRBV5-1 TGCGCCAGCAGCTTGGTTGCAGGGGGCTTGTCTGCGGCCAACGTCCTGACTTTC CASSLVAGGLSAANVLTF
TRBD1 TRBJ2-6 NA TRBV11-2 TGTGCCAGCAGCTATGGGACAGGACCAACTGGGGCCAACGTCCTGACTTTC CASSYGTGPTGANVLTF
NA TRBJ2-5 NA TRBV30 TGTGCCTGGAGTAGAGGGGAAGAGACCCAGTACTTC CAWSRGEETQYF
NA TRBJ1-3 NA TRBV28 TGTGCCAGCAGTTTCGGCAGAAGAAACACCATATATTTT CASSFGRRNTIYF
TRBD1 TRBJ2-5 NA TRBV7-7 TGTGCCAGCAGCCTGGACAGGGACCGCCAGGAGACCCAGTACTTC CASSLDRDRQETQYF
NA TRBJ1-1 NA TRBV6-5 TGTGCCAGCAATAGTCCGAACACTGAAGCTTTCTTT CASNSPNTEAFF